This T cell receptor (beta chain) was captured by sequencing in a study of response to subunit inactivated influenza vaccine. V shed 2 bases, J shed 9 bases, and the junction held 12 bases outside the gene matches. The germline gives CDR1 DFQATT, CDR2 SNEGSKA (reference sequence). There are 16 residues in the CDR3. TCRdb redid the calling of the RT-PCR reads with MiXCR, one entry per CDR3 protein. The sample records hundreds of thousands of distinct CDR3 sequences, 11% being singletons. These data were likewise used in another study, on T cells expressing NK-cell markers. That study reports: A 5'RACE template switching approach incorporating UMIs was used to make TCR beta cDNA. It was sorted CD3+CD56-NKG2C+, CD3+CD56+NKG2C- and CD3+CD56+NKG2C+ T cells that provided the TCR beta repertoires. HCMV seropositivity characterized most of the eight sequenced donors, and seronegativity one. Among CD8+ T cells from 5 to 7 donors, dominant NKG2C+ clonotypes accounted for about 1.0-7.0%. Specificity for HCMV among expanded NKG2C+ T cell clones was not established.

The sequence came from a man aged 50 to 59 who received an inactivated influenza vaccine. This chain connects TRBV20-1 to TRBJ2-1, with 11 bases identical to TRBD2. The material sequenced was PBMCs from blood, taken on the day of vaccination. For the CDR3, the DNA is TGCAGTGCTAGATCCCCTTCTAGCGGGAGGCAGGGTGAGCAGTTCTTC. Protein sequence: CSARSPSSGRQGEQFF.